This is a list of T cell receptor beta chains from one sample in a study of T-cell reconstitution after alpha-beta-depleted transplantation in children. TCRdb re-derived calls from the PCR reads in MiXCR, one entry per CDR3 protein. Found here are under 300,000 distinct CDR3 sequences, more than 7.5% of them singletons; the top ten hold approximately 5.4%. The specimen was PBMCs from the stem cell graft donor, collected from the stem cell graft. All receptors come from a human donor who donated a stem cell graft to a child with SCID. Each CDR3 is given with its conserved first and last residue. Each record gives: V gene, clone size, J gene, D gene, CDR3 protein, CDR3 DNA. D genes are given only for firm matches. Clone size is stated in some rows and not others, as once, few, many or a class when expanded.

V gene: TRBV27
clone size: many
J gene: TRBJ2-2
D gene: TRBD1
CDR3 protein: CASSRTGITGELFF
CDR3 DNA: TGTGCCAGCAGTAGGACAGGGATCACCGGGGAGCTGTTTTTT

V gene: TRBV27
clone size: many
J gene: TRBJ1-1
D gene: TRBD1
CDR3 protein: CASSFTGQGNTEAFF
CDR3 DNA: TGTGCCAGCAGTTTCACGGGACAGGGGAACACTGAAGCTTTCTTT

V gene: TRBV20-1
clone size: many
J gene: TRBJ2-3
D gene: NA
CDR3 protein: CSATRGVSIDTQYF
CDR3 DNA: TGCAGTGCTACCCGAGGGGTATCCATTGATACGCAGTATTTT

V gene: TRBV6-5
clone size: many
J gene: TRBJ1-2
D gene: TRBD1
CDR3 protein: CASSWDRGGGGGYTF
CDR3 DNA: TGTGCCAGCAGTTGGGACAGGGGCGGAGGGGGCGGCTACACCTTC

V gene: TRBV3-1
clone size: many
J gene: TRBJ2-3
D gene: NA
CDR3 protein: CASSLLGALHTDTQYF
CDR3 DNA: TGTGCCAGCAGCCTGCTCGGCGCCCTTCACACAGATACGCAGTATTTT

V gene: TRBV19
clone size: NA
J gene: TRBJ2-1
D gene: NA
CDR3 protein: CASSIRPFYNEQFF
CDR3 DNA: TGTGCCAGTAGTATTCGGCCTTTCTACAATGAGCAGTTCTTC

V gene: TRBV24-1
clone size: many
J gene: TRBJ2-3
D gene: NA
CDR3 protein: CATSLTGTGTDTQYF
CDR3 DNA: TGTGCCACCAGTCTGACAGGGACTGGCACAGATACGCAGTATTTT

V gene: TRBV20-1
clone size: many
J gene: TRBJ2-1
D gene: TRBD1
CDR3 protein: CSARDKDRLKFYNEQFF
CDR3 DNA: TGCAGTGCTAGAGATAAGGACAGGCTCAAGTTTTACAATGAGCAGTTCTTC

V gene: TRBV5-1
clone size: NA
J gene: TRBJ1-2
D gene: NA
CDR3 protein: CASSLVAKNFRHYGYTF
CDR3 DNA: TGTGCCAGCAGCTTGGTGGCAAAAAATTTCAGACACTATGGCTACACCTTC

V gene: TRBV5-1
clone size: NA
J gene: TRBJ1-1
D gene: NA
CDR3 protein: CASSLAGGKSTEAFF
CDR3 DNA: TGCGCCAGCAGCTTGGCGGGGGGGAAGAGCACTGAAGCTTTCTTT

V gene: TRBV12-3/TRBV12-4
clone size: many
J gene: TRBJ2-3
D gene: NA
CDR3 protein: CASRPTGGAEDTQYF
CDR3 DNA: TGTGCCAGCCGACCTACGGGGGGCGCGGAAGATACGCAGTATTTT

V gene: TRBV5-1
clone size: many
J gene: TRBJ1-6
D gene: NA
CDR3 protein: CASSLEARVNNSPLHF
CDR3 DNA: TGCGCCAGCAGCTTGGAAGCGAGGGTGAATAATTCACCCCTCCACTTT

V gene: TRBV24-1
clone size: many
J gene: TRBJ2-3
D gene: TRBD2
CDR3 protein: CATSDSRRGIFTDTQYF
CDR3 DNA: TGTGCCACCAGTGATTCCCGGCGGGGGATCTTCACAGATACGCAGTATTTT

V gene: TRBV3-1
clone size: NA
J gene: TRBJ2-3
D gene: NA
CDR3 protein: CAIWSVIFRGVRSTDTQYF
CDR3 DNA: TGTGCCATCTGGTCGGTTATCTTCAGGGGGGTTAGAAGCACAGATACGCAGTATTTT

V gene: TRBV10-3
clone size: NA
J gene: TRBJ2-7
D gene: TRBD1
CDR3 protein: CAISRTGERYEQYF
CDR3 DNA: TGTGCCATCAGCCGGACAGGGGAGCGGTACGAGCAGTACTTC

V gene: TRBV13
clone size: many
J gene: TRBJ2-7
D gene: TRBD2
CDR3 protein: CASSSEGRGIGEQYF
CDR3 DNA: TGTGCCAGCAGCTCGGAAGGGCGGGGGATAGGGGAGCAGTACTTC

V gene: TRBV7-6
clone size: many
J gene: TRBJ2-3
D gene: TRBD2
CDR3 protein: CASSQLAGGLTDTQYF
CDR3 DNA: TGTGCCAGCAGCCAGCTAGCGGGGGGGCTGACAGATACGCAGTATTTT

V gene: TRBV20-1
clone size: many
J gene: TRBJ1-1
D gene: TRBD1
CDR3 protein: CSARAGTGATEAFF
CDR3 DNA: TGCAGTGCTCGCGCCGGGACAGGGGCCACTGAAGCTTTCTTT

V gene: TRBV2
clone size: many
J gene: TRBJ2-6
D gene: NA
CDR3 protein: CASSRVLNSGANVLTF
CDR3 DNA: TGTGCCAGCAGCAGGGTACTTAACTCTGGGGCCAACGTCCTGACTTTC

V gene: TRBV12-3/TRBV12-4
clone size: few
J gene: TRBJ2-5
D gene: TRBD2
CDR3 protein: CASGSRRGAYKETQYF
CDR3 DNA: TGTGCCAGCGGTTCGCGGCGGGGGGCCTATAAAGAGACCCAGTACTTC

V gene: TRBV4-2
clone size: many
J gene: TRBJ2-7
D gene: NA
CDR3 protein: CASSQDRGTAYEQYF
CDR3 DNA: TGTGCCAGCAGCCAAGATCGGGGGACCGCGTACGAGCAGTACTTC

V gene: TRBV2
clone size: many
J gene: TRBJ1-6
D gene: NA
CDR3 protein: CATGQLVNSPLHF
CDR3 DNA: TGTGCCACCGGACAGCTTGTAAATTCACCCCTCCACTTT

V gene: TRBV5-1
clone size: many
J gene: TRBJ2-7
D gene: NA
CDR3 protein: CASSLELGAYEQYF
CDR3 DNA: TGCGCCAGCAGCTTGGAATTAGGGGCCTACGAGCAGTACTTC

V gene: TRBV11-1
clone size: many
J gene: TRBJ2-7
D gene: NA
CDR3 protein: CASSEDLEQYF
CDR3 DNA: TGTGCCAGCAGCGAGGACCTAGAGCAGTACTTC

V gene: TRBV7-7
clone size: many
J gene: TRBJ2-2
D gene: NA
CDR3 protein: CASSRLANTGELFF
CDR3 DNA: TGTGCCAGCAGCCGACTGGCGAACACCGGGGAGCTGTTTTTT

V gene: TRBV19
clone size: few
J gene: TRBJ1-2
D gene: NA
CDR3 protein: CASSKGSQWYGYTF
CDR3 DNA: TGTGCCAGTAGTAAAGGGAGTCAGTGGTATGGCTACACCTTC

V gene: TRBV5-6
clone size: many
J gene: TRBJ2-3
D gene: NA
CDR3 protein: CASSFLPGSTDTQYF
CDR3 DNA: TGTGCCAGCAGCTTTCTGCCGGGTTCAACAGATACGCAGTATTTT

V gene: TRBV19
clone size: many
J gene: TRBJ2-5
D gene: TRBD1
CDR3 protein: CASRRQGSRETQYF
CDR3 DNA: TGTGCCAGTAGGCGACAGGGGTCGAGAGAGACCCAGTACTTC

V gene: TRBV11-2
clone size: many
J gene: TRBJ2-7
D gene: TRBD1
CDR3 protein: CASSLGPDRGIYEQYF
CDR3 DNA: TGTGCCAGCAGCTTAGGCCCAGACAGGGGTATCTACGAGCAGTACTTC

V gene: TRBV6-5
clone size: many
J gene: TRBJ1-2
D gene: NA
CDR3 protein: CASSYRGAGYGYTF
CDR3 DNA: TGTGCCAGCAGTTACCGGGGGGCAGGCTATGGCTACACCTTC

V gene: TRBV28
clone size: many
J gene: TRBJ2-5
D gene: TRBD2
CDR3 protein: CASATSGGPDGTQYF
CDR3 DNA: TGTGCCAGTGCAACTAGCGGGGGCCCTGATGGGACCCAGTACTTC

V gene: TRBV7-9
clone size: many
J gene: TRBJ1-1
D gene: NA
CDR3 protein: CASSLEEWELNTEAFF
CDR3 DNA: TGTGCCAGCAGCTTAGAAGAATGGGAGTTGAACACTGAAGCTTTCTTT

V gene: TRBV6-5
clone size: many
J gene: TRBJ1-1
D gene: NA
CDR3 protein: CASSYSKAGGWGAFF
CDR3 DNA: TGTGCCAGCAGTTACTCGAAGGCGGGGGGATGGGGAGCTTTCTTT

V gene: TRBV7-2
clone size: many
J gene: TRBJ1-1
D gene: NA
CDR3 protein: CASSPRPLTEAFF
CDR3 DNA: TGTGCCAGCAGCCCCCGGCCCCTCACTGAAGCTTTCTTT

V gene: TRBV12-3/TRBV12-4
clone size: many
J gene: TRBJ2-1
D gene: NA
CDR3 protein: CASSLVDSSYNEQFF
CDR3 DNA: TGTGCCAGCAGTTTGGTTGATAGCTCCTACAATGAGCAGTTCTTC

V gene: TRBV4-2
clone size: many
J gene: TRBJ2-7
D gene: NA
CDR3 protein: CASSQERSSYEQYF
CDR3 DNA: TGTGCCAGCAGCCAAGAGAGGAGCTCCTACGAGCAGTACTTC

V gene: TRBV12-3/TRBV12-4
clone size: many
J gene: TRBJ2-2
D gene: TRBD1
CDR3 protein: CASSLDRANTGELFF
CDR3 DNA: TGTGCCAGCAGTTTGGACAGGGCGAACACCGGGGAGCTGTTTTTT

V gene: TRBV12-3/TRBV12-4
clone size: many
J gene: TRBJ1-5
D gene: NA
CDR3 protein: CASGTTGPQHF
CDR3 DNA: TGTGCCAGCGGAACCACCGGTCCCCAGCATTTT

V gene: TRBV16
clone size: NA
J gene: TRBJ2-1
D gene: NA
CDR3 protein: CASSTLGAGRRPNNPYNEQFF
CDR3 DNA: TGTGCCAGCAGCACCCTGGGGGCAGGGCGGCGACCAAATAACCCCTACAATGAGCAGTTCTTC

V gene: TRBV7-2
clone size: many
J gene: TRBJ2-7
D gene: NA
CDR3 protein: CASSLIGAYEQYF
CDR3 DNA: TGTGCCAGCAGCTTGATTGGGGCCTACGAGCAGTACTTC

V gene: TRBV12-3/TRBV12-4
clone size: NA
J gene: TRBJ2-5
D gene: NA
CDR3 protein: CASMKETQYF
CDR3 DNA: TGTGCCAGCATGAAAGAGACCCAGTACTTC

V gene: TRBV11-3
clone size: NA
J gene: TRBJ1-6
D gene: NA
CDR3 protein: CASATDSSYNSPLHF
CDR3 DNA: TGTGCCAGCGCGACAGACAGCTCCTATAATTCACCCCTCCACTTT

V gene: TRBV5-1
clone size: many
J gene: TRBJ1-2
D gene: NA
CDR3 protein: CASSLNSADGYTF
CDR3 DNA: TGCGCCAGCAGCTTAAACAGCGCGGATGGCTACACCTTC

V gene: TRBV7-8
clone size: NA
J gene: TRBJ2-7
D gene: NA
CDR3 protein: CASSLQGLYEQYF
CDR3 DNA: TGTGCCAGCAGCCTCCAGGGACTCTACGAGCAGTACTTC

V gene: TRBV20-1
clone size: NA
J gene: TRBJ1-2
D gene: NA
CDR3 protein: CSARDIQGGFGGYTF
CDR3 DNA: TGCAGTGCTAGAGATATCCAGGGAGGGTTCGGTGGCTACACCTTC

V gene: TRBV5-1
clone size: many
J gene: TRBJ2-4
D gene: NA
CDR3 protein: CASSQTTGRGGENIQYF
CDR3 DNA: TGCGCCAGCAGCCAGACGACAGGGAGGGGAGGTGAAAACATTCAGTACTTC

V gene: TRBV7-3
clone size: many
J gene: TRBJ2-2
D gene: NA
CDR3 protein: CASSSRTGTGELFF
CDR3 DNA: TGTGCCAGCAGCTCCCGGACGGGCACCGGGGAGCTGTTTTTT

V gene: TRBV5-6
clone size: many
J gene: TRBJ2-5
D gene: NA
CDR3 protein: CASSLGGTRDETQYF
CDR3 DNA: TGTGCCAGCAGCTTGGGCGGAACGAGGGACGAGACCCAGTACTTC

V gene: TRBV5-1
clone size: many
J gene: TRBJ2-3
D gene: TRBD2
CDR3 protein: CASSSGTSGTDTQYF
CDR3 DNA: TGCGCCAGCAGCTCCGGGACTAGCGGCACAGATACGCAGTATTTT

V gene: TRBV29-1
clone size: many
J gene: TRBJ1-1
D gene: NA
CDR3 protein: CSAAWGGAVGTEAFF
CDR3 DNA: TGCAGCGCCGCATGGGGGGGGGCCGTGGGGACTGAAGCTTTCTTT

V gene: TRBV12-3/TRBV12-4
clone size: many
J gene: TRBJ2-7
D gene: TRBD1
CDR3 protein: CASSLRQGYLYEQYF
CDR3 DNA: TGTGCCAGCAGTTTGAGACAGGGATATTTGTACGAGCAGTACTTC

V gene: TRBV29-1
clone size: many
J gene: TRBJ2-1
D gene: NA
CDR3 protein: CSVERGTYNEQFF
CDR3 DNA: TGCAGCGTTGAGAGGGGGACGTACAATGAGCAGTTCTTC

V gene: TRBV5-1
clone size: many
J gene: TRBJ1-2
D gene: TRBD1
CDR3 protein: CASSSGTGPANYGYTF
CDR3 DNA: TGCGCCAGCAGCTCCGGGACAGGGCCAGCTAACTATGGCTACACCTTC

V gene: TRBV12-3/TRBV12-4
clone size: many
J gene: TRBJ1-4
D gene: NA
CDR3 protein: CASRRGGPEEKLFF
CDR3 DNA: TGTGCCAGCCGCAGAGGGGGTCCCGAGGAAAAACTGTTTTTT

V gene: TRBV5-6
clone size: many
J gene: TRBJ2-5
D gene: NA
CDR3 protein: CASSRGPDRETQYF
CDR3 DNA: TGTGCCAGCAGCCGAGGGCCAGACCGGGAGACCCAGTACTTC